This T cell receptor (beta chain) derives from a study of T cells in Graves' hyperthyroidism and ophthalmopathy. As for the study in general: Peripheral blood was acquired at first diagnosis, ahead of any therapy whatsoever.

Researchers amplified the TCR beta CDR3 regions from RNA transcripts. The HTBI primer set was used in a first-round RT-PCR of the TCR CDR3. TCRdb processed the multiplex PCR reads anew with MiXCR; each CDR3 protein has one entry. The repertoire has roughly 420,000 distinct CDR3 sequences, 12% to 15% of them found once; the top ten carry more than 4.5%. The CDR3 length is 15 residues. Germline V lookup: CDR1 MNHEY, CDR2 SMNVEV (reference sequence). Trimming cost V 4 bases and J 0 bases, with 12 bases left between them. This clonotype was counted a few times. Sequencing was done on a sample of blood. The J gene is TRBJ2-5, the V gene TRBV27; either TRBD1 or TRBD2 may supply D (5 bases each). The sequence derives from a young woman with Graves' hyperthyroidism. CDR3 DNA sequence: TGTGCCAGCAGTTCCATGCGAGGGGACCAAGAGACCCAGTACTTC. Encoded protein: CASSSMRGDQETQYF.